Below, one T cell receptor beta chain is given with its context. Combining a sample-barcoded 5' primer with a J-beta primer mix, a second PCR ran for roughly 6 to 12 cycles. TCRdb reprocessed the 5' RACE reads via MiXCR and lists one record per CDR3 protein. The repertoire includes around 790,000 distinct CDR3 sequences, 40% to 50% of them detected once, and nearly 20% sits in the top ten. This specimen comes from a study of blood T cells in healthy people across ages. The CDR3 totals 14 residues. Deletions cut 3 bases from V and 1 base from J, with 9 bases between. Germline V gene sequence: CDR1 SEHNR, CDR2 FQNEAQ (reference sequence).

The clonotype comes from a man aged 60 to 75 in good health. J is TRBJ1-2 and V is TRBV7-9; D possibly corresponds to TRBD1 (5 bases). Material for sequencing was blood. The CDR3: CASSFRGNNYGYTF. CDR3 coding DNA: TGTGCCAGCAGCTTTAGGGGAAATAACTATGGCTACACCTTC. The full variable domain, completed using reference TRBV7-9 and TRBJ1-2, is DTGVSQNPRHKITKRGQNVTFRCDPISEHNRLYWYRQTLGQGPEFLTYFQNEAQLEKSRLLSDRFSAERPKGSFSTLEIQRTEQGDSAMYLCASSFRGNNYGYTFGSGTRLTVV.